This TCR beta chain appears in the sequencing data of a study of T cell repertoires in cytomegalovirus infection. Study as a whole: Through public TCR beta signatures, both CMV infection and matching HLA type were indicated. Study-wide results and limits: CMV carriers having the relevant HLA were flagged by cumulative public TCR beta family frequency. HLA-C-restricted CMV-specific TCR beta clonotypes were dominant in the ex vivo response.

TCRdb reprocessed the reads via MiXCR and lists one record per CDR3 protein. The data show about 900,000 distinct CDR3 sequences, approximately 31% seen once. This clonotype was found a few times. Its antigen is not identified. V lost 7 bases, J lost 10 bases, and 17 bases lay in between. The CDR3 is 12 residues long. Germline V lookup: CDR1 SQVTM, CDR2 ANQGSEA. The sequencing used cultured CD8+ T cells from PBMCs, collected from culture after CMV antigen stimulation. The rearrangement joins TRBV29-1 to TRBJ2-1, with D tentatively TRBD2 (5 bases). The sequence came from a human donor in good health (CMV status not recorded). Some clones in this sample may be carry-over from other donors' samples. CDR3 loop: CSGGQTNREQFF. DNA of the CDR3: TGCAGCGGTGGGCAGACTAATAGGGAGCAGTTCTTC.